This T cell receptor beta chain was observed in a study of spatial heterogeneity in lung cancer. About the research overall: Unique TCR and UMI combinations averaged more than ten appearances each in raw reads.

The sample's time point: blood at routine non-recurrence follow-up after resection. This clonotype was counted many times. Carried by each TCR cDNA molecule was a unique molecular identifier. Each CDR3 protein gets one entry after TCRdb re-called the 5' RACE reads with MiXCR. The table records about 41,000 distinct CDR3 sequences, roughly 10% of them present only once. J gave up 6 bases and V 4 bases, and 4 bases lay outside the gene matches. The CDR3 runs 14 residues. CDR1 and CDR2 from the germline V gene are KGHSH and LQKENI. The sequenced sample was PBMCs, obtained at follow-up. The chain links TRBV18 to TRBJ1-5; 9 nucleotides agree with TRBD1. The TCR originated in a female donor with early-stage non-small cell lung cancer. CDR3: CASSLTGGSQPQHF. The CDR3 nucleotides read TGTGCCAGCTCACTAACAGGGGGCAGTCAGCCCCAGCATTTT.